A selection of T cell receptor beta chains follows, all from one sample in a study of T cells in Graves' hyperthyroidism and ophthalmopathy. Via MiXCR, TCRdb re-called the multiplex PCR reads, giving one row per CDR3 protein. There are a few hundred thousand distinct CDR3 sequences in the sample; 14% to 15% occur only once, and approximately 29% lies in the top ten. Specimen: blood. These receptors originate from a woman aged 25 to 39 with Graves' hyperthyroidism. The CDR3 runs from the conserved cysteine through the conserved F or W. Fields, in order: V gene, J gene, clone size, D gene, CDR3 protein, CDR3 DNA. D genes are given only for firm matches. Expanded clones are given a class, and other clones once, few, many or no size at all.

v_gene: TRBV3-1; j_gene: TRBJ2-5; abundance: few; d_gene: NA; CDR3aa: CASSQDRGPRIKETQYF; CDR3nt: TGTGCCAGCAGCCAAGATCGCGGGCCGCGGATAAAAGAGACCCAGTACTTC
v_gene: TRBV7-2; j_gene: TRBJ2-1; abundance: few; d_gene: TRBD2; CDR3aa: CASSQGPNKRGGYNEQFF; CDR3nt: TGTGCCAGCAGCCAAGGCCCTAATAAGCGGGGGGGCTACAATGAGCAGTTCTTC
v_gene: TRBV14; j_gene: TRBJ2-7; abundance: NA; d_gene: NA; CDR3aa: CASSQDMWVSYEQYF; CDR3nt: TGTGCCAGCAGCCAAGATATGTGGGTTTCCTACGAGCAGTACTTC
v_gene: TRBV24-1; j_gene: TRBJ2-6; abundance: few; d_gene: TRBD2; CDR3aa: CATSDHRAGGSGANVLTF; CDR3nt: TGTGCCACCAGTGATCACAGGGCGGGGGGCTCTGGGGCCAACGTCCTGACTTTC
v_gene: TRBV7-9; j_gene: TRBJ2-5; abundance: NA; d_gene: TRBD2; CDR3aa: CASSLVIAGEETQYF; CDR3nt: TGTGCCAGCAGCTTAGTGATAGCGGGAGAAGAGACCCAGTACTTC
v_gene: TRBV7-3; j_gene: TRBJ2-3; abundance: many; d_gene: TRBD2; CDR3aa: CASSTASGSTDTQYF; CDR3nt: TGTGCCAGCAGCACCGCTAGCGGGTCCACAGATACGCAGTATTTT
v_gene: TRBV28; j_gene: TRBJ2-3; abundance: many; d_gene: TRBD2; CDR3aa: CASSPLGRLAGSTQYF; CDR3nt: TGTGCCAGCAGCCCCCTTGGCCGGCTAGCGGGAAGTACGCAGTATTTT
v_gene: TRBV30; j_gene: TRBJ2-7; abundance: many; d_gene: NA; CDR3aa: CAWSLTGLSMSEQYF; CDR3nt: TGTGCCTGGAGTCTAACGGGCCTGTCTATGAGCGAGCAGTACTTC
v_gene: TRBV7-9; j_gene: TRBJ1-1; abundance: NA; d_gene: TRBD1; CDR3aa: CASSSTGGPMNTEAFF; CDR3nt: TGTGCCAGCAGCTCGACAGGGGGTCCCATGAACACTGAAGCTTTCTTT
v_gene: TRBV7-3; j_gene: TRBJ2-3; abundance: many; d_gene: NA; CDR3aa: CASSPPWKTLSTDTQYF; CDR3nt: TGTGCCAGCAGCCCGCCATGGAAAACCCTTAGCACAGATACGCAGTATTTT
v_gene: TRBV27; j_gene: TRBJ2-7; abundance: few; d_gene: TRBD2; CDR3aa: CASSFSAGVGEQYF; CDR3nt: TGTGCCAGCAGTTTTTCGGCGGGAGTCGGGGAGCAGTACTTC
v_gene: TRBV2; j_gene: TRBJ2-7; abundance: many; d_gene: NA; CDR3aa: CASSVLFVGGGGEQYF; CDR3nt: TGTGCCAGCAGTGTATTGTTCGTGGGAGGGGGCGGCGAGCAGTACTTC
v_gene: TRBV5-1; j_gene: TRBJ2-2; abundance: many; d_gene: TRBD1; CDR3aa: CASSYRGPNTGELFF; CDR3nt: TGCGCCAGCAGCTACAGGGGCCCGAACACCGGGGAGCTGTTTTTT
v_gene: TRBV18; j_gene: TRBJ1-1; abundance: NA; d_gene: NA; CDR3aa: CASSLAYTMNTEAFF; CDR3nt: TGTGCCAGCTCACTAGCATACACTATGAACACTGAAGCTTTCTTT
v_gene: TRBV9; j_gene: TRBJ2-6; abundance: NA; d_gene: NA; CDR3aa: CASSARGSGANVLTF; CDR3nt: TGTGCCAGCAGCGCTAGGGGGTCTGGGGCCAACGTCCTGACTTTC
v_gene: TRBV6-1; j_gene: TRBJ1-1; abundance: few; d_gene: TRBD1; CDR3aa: CASKPGQVNTEAFF; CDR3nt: TGTGCCAGCAAACCGGGACAGGTGAACACTGAAGCTTTCTTT
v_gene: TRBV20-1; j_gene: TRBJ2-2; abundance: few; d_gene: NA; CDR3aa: CSARWGGSSGELFF; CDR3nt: TGCAGTGCTAGGTGGGGGGGCAGCTCTGGGGAGCTGTTTTTT
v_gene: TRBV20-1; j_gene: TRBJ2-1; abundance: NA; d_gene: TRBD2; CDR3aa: CSARGLAGGLYNEQFF; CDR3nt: TGCAGTGCTAGAGGACTAGCGGGGGGGTTGTACAATGAGCAGTTCTTC
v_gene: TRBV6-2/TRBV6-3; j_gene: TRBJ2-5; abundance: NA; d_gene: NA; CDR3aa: CASRFGQPGGETQYF; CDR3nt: TGTGCCAGCAGATTCGGACAGCCCGGGGGGGAGACCCAGTACTTC
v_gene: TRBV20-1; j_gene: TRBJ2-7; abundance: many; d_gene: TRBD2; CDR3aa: CSARGAGVYEQYF; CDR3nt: TGCAGTGCTAGAGGGGCGGGAGTCTACGAGCAGTACTTC
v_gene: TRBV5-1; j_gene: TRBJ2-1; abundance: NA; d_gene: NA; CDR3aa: CASSLEAREQFF; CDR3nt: TGCGCCAGCAGCTTGGAGGCGAGGGAGCAGTTCTTC
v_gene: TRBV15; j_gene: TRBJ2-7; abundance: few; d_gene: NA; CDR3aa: CATSRRQVAYEQYF; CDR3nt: TGTGCCACCAGCAGGAGACAGGTAGCCTACGAGCAGTACTTC
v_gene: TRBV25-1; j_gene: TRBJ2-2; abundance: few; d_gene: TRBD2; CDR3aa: CASRDYHTSGSVAGELFF; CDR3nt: TGTGCCAGCAGAGACTACCACACTAGCGGGAGTGTCGCCGGGGAGCTGTTTTTT
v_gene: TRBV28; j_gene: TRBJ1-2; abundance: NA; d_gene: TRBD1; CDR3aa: CASSRTGVSYGYTF; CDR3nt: TGTGCCAGCAGTCGCACAGGGGTGAGCTATGGCTACACCTTC
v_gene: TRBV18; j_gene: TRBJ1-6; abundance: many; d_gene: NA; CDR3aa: CASSPPWQSSYNSPLHF; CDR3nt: TGTGCCAGCTCACCACCATGGCAGAGCTCCTATAATTCACCCCTCCACTTT
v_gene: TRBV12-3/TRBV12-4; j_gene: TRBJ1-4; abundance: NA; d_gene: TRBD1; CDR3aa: CASSDRVNEKLFF; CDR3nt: TGTGCCAGCAGCGACAGGGTAAATGAAAAACTGTTTTTT
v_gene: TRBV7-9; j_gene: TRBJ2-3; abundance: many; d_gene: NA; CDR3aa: CASSLEGASTDTQYF; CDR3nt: TGTGCCAGCAGCTTAGAAGGGGCTAGCACAGATACGCAGTATTTT
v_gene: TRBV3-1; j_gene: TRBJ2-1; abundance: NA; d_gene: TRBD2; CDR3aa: CASSRGSGNYNEQFF; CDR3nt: TGTGCCAGCAGCCGAGGGAGCGGGAATTACAATGAGCAGTTCTTC
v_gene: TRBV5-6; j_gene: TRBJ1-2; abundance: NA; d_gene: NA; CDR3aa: CASSLPSGRTNYGYTF; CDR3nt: TGTGCCAGCAGCTTGCCGTCTGGGCGAACTAACTATGGCTACACCTTC
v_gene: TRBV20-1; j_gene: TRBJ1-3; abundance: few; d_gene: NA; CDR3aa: CSAREQGSGGDTIYF; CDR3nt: TGCAGTGCTAGAGAACAGGGATCTGGAGGAGACACCATATATTTT
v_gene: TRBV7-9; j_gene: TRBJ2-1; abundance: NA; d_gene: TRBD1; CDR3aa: CASRVTGTGGSTAYNEQFF; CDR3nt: TGTGCCAGCAGAGTTACCGGGACAGGGGGTTCGACAGCGTACAATGAGCAGTTCTTC
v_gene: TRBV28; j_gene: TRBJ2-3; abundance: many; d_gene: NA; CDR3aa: CASSRDTPSTDTQYF; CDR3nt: TGTGCCAGCAGCCGGGACACACCGAGCACAGATACGCAGTATTTT
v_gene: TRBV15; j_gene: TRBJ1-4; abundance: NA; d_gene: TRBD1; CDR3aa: CATSRDRVSEKLFF; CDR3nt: TGTGCCACCAGCAGGGACAGGGTCAGCGAAAAACTGTTTTTT
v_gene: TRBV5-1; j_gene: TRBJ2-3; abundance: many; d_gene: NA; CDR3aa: CASSPAAHFTDTQYF; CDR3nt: TGCGCCAGCAGCCCGGCTGCCCACTTCACAGATACGCAGTATTTT
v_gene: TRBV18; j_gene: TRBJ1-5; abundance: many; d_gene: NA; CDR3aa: CASSPLKGNQPQHF; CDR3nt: TGTGCCAGCTCACCACTGAAGGGGAATCAGCCCCAGCATTTT
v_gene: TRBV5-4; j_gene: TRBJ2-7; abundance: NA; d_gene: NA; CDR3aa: CASSQELGGSAEQYF; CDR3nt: TGCGCCAGCAGCCAAGAGCTAGGTGGGTCGGCCGAGCAGTACTTC
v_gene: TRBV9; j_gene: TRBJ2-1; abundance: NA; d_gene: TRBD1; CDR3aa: CASSVATGDEQFF; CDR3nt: TGTGCCAGCAGCGTAGCGACAGGGGATGAGCAGTTCTTC
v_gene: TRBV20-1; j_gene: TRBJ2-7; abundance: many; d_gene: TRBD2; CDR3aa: CSAPSGGGYEQYF; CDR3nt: TGCAGTGCACCCTCGGGGGGAGGCTACGAGCAGTACTTC
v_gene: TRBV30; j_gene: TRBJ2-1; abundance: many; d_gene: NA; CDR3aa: CAWSVLGERSGEQFF; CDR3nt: TGTGCCTGGAGTGTACTTGGTGAGAGGTCGGGGGAGCAGTTCTTC
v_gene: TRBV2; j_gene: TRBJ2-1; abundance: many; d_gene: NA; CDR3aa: CASSPAGASGHNEQFF; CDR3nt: TGTGCCAGCAGTCCCGCGGGGGCCAGCGGACACAATGAGCAGTTCTTC
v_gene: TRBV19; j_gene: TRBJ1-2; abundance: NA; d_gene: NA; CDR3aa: CATYSADNYGYTF; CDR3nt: TGTGCCACATACTCCGCAGATAACTATGGCTACACCTTC
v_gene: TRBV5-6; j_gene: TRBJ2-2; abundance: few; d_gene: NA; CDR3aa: CASSLVKGVKTGELFF; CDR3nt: TGTGCCAGCAGCTTGGTGAAGGGGGTGAAGACCGGGGAGCTGTTTTTT
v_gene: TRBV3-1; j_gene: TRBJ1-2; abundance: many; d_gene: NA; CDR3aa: CASSLLDKGGYTF; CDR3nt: TGTGCCAGCAGCCTCCTGGATAAGGGTGGCTACACCTTC
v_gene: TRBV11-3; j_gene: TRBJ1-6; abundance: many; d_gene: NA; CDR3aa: CATRGRAVNSPLHF; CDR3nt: TGTGCCACGCGCGGAAGGGCAGTAAATTCACCCCTCCACTTT
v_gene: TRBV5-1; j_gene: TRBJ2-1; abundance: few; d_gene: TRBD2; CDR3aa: CASSLVAGSPEQFF; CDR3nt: TGCGCCAGCAGCTTGGTAGCGGGATCCCCCGAGCAGTTCTTC
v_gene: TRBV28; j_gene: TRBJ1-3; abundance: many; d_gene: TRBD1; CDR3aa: CASRRTGGGDTIYF; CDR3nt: TGTGCCAGCAGACGAACAGGGGGTGGAGACACCATATATTTT
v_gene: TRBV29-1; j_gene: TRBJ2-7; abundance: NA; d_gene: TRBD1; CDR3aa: CSVESGTGGSAEQYF; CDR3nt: TGCAGCGTTGAGAGCGGGACAGGGGGCTCTGCCGAGCAGTACTTC
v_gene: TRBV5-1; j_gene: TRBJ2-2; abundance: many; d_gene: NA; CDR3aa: CASSLVVITGELFF; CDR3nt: TGCGCCAGCAGCTTGGTGGTGATCACCGGGGAGCTGTTTTTT
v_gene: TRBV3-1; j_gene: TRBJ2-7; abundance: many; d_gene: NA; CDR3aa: CASSRTGSEQYF; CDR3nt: TGTGCCAGCAGCCGAACAGGGAGCGAGCAGTACTTC
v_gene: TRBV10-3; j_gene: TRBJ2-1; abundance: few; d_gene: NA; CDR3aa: CAISESPGTVTSGSTYNEQFF; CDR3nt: TGTGCCATCAGTGAGTCGCCCGGGACGGTGACTTCGGGGAGCACCTACAATGAGCAGTTCTTC
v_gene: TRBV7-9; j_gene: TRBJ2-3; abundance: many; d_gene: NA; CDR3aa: CASSARSGSTDTQYF; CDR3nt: TGTGCCAGCAGCGCCCGAAGCGGGAGCACAGATACGCAGTATTTT
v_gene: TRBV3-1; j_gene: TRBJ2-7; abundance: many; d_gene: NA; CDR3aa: CASSQEVTSYEQYF; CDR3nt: TGTGCCAGCAGCCAAGAAGTTACTTCCTACGAGCAGTACTTC
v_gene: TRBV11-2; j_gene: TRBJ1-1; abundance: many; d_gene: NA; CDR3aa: CASSPSRGRANTEAFF; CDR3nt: TGTGCCAGCAGCCCCAGCCGTGGGCGGGCAAACACTGAAGCTTTCTTT